This TCR beta chain was obtained from a study of Ad26.COV2.S vaccination and SARS-CoV-2 variants. Study conclusions and caveats: It was vaccine recipients, not placebo recipients, who had the higher spike-specific TCR breadth.

This sample's treatment: some 20 received Ad26.COV2.S at low or high dose, single or two shots; 5 received placebo; per-sample allocation not given. Samples were taken on day 63 after the first vaccine or placebo injection. A Boston adult aged 18-55 years was the donor. Profiling relied on immunoSEQ multiplex PCR, and the TCRdb table lists in-frame clones only, not all of them. The top ten clones hold over 1.3% of a sample with about 680,000 clones, approximately 88% of them seen once. As to this clone: What it recognizes is unknown.

The material sequenced was peripheral blood, taken in a trial of Ad26.COV2.S vaccine versus placebo. The clonotype comes from a person between 18 and 65 years old who received the Ad26.COV2.S COVID-19 vaccine or a placebo.

The CDR3 loop reads CASSPGGHEQYF. The CDR3 region has the DNA TGTGCCAGCAGCCCGGGGGGCCACGAGCAGTACTTC. The chain employs TRBV7-9 and TRBJ2-7, with TRBD2 as a possible D gene (7 bases). Per the germline V gene, CDR1 is SEHNR and CDR2 is FQNEAQ (reference sequence). V shed 5 bases and J shed 5 bases, with 10 bases lying between them. The CDR3 consists of 12 residues.